This T cell receptor (beta chain) was sequenced in a study of spatial heterogeneity in lung cancer. General study findings and limits: Tumor mutation count correlated with how many alpha and beta TCRs expanded intratumorally.

One entry per CDR3 protein results from TCRdb running MiXCR on the 5' RACE reads. The sample contains a few thousand distinct CDR3 sequences, about 5.3% of which appear only once. By frequency in the sample, this clonotype is medium-sized. Its antigen is as yet unknown. Trimming stripped 1 base from V and 8 bases from J, with 10 bases between. The CDR3 is made up of 14 amino acids. Looked up from germline, CDR1 is SGDLS and CDR2 is YYNGEE. The sample's time point: sample taken at primary tumor resection. This chain joins TRBV9 and TRBJ1-6; D uncertain. This receptor was taken from a male donor with early-stage non-small cell lung cancer. The material sequenced was lung tumor tissue, taken at surgery. CDR3: CASSVKAGYSPLHF. Written as DNA, the CDR3 is TGTGCCAGCAGCGTAAAAGCGGGTTATTCACCCCTCCACTTT.